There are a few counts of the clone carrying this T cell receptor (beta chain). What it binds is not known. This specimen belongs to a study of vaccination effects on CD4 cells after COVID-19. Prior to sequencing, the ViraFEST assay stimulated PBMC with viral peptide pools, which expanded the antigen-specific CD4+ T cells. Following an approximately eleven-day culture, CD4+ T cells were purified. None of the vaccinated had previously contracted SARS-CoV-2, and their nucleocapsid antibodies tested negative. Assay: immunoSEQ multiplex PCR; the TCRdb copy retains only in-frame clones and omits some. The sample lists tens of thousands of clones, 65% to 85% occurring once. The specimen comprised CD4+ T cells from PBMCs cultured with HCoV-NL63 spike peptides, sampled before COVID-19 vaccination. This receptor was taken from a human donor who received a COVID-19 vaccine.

CDR3 region: CASSLTGTGNSPLHF. In DNA form, the CDR3 reads TGCGCCAGCAGCTTAACCGGGACAGGGAACTCACCCCTCCACTTT. V gene TRBV5-1 combines with J gene TRBJ1-6; 9 positions match TRBD1. The J segment lost 10 bases and the V segment lost 2 bases, leaving 7 bases of the junction unmatched. Germline V gives CDR1 SGHRS, CDR2 YFSETQ. This CDR3 has 15 residues.